The subject of this entry is one T cell receptor beta chain. Antigen: not known. The sample belongs to a study of beta chain features in type 1 diabetes. Study-wide points: Researchers report that Type 1 diabetes patients had moderately but significantly shorter TCRB CDR3s across all four CD4+ subsets. TCRB repertoires of naive, central memory and Treg cells appeared more similar among patients than among healthy donors.

Expressed TCRB transcripts were sequenced because the isolated RNA had all been reverse transcribed beforehand. Sequencing was performed with immunoSEQ multiplex PCR; in TCRdb, only in-frame clones are kept and a portion is missing. The table shows some 640,000 clones, with about an eighth occurring only once. Per the germline V gene, CDR1 is SGHDT and CDR2 is YYEEEE. Trimming took 6 bases from V and 5 from J, leaving 14 bases between them. The CDR3 is made up of 13 amino acids. This TCR was recovered from a man aged 18 to 35 with type 1 diabetes. The specimen was naive CD4+ T cells from blood. The chain employs TRBV5-6 and TRBJ2-5; D is undetermined. CDR3 sequence (DNA): TGTGCCAGCACCTACGGAGTCGAGGAGACCCAGTACTTC. The encoded protein is CASTYGVEETQYF.